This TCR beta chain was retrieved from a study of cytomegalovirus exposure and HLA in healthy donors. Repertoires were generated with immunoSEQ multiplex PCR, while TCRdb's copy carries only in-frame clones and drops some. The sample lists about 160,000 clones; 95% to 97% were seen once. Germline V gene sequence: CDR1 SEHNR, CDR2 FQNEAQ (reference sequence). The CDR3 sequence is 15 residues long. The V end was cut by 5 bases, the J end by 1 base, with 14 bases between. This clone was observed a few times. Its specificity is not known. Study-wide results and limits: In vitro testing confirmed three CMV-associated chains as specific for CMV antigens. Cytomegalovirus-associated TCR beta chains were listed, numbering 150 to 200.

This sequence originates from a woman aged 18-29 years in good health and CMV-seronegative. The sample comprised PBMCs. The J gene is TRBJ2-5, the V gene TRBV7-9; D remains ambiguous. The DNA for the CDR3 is TGTGCCAGCAGCCCCGGGTCGACGGGCCAAGAGACCCAGTACTTC. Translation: CASSPGSTGQETQYF.